This entry concerns a single T cell receptor (beta chain). Its antigen is still unknown. The data were taken from a study of CD8 T cells in ankylosing spondylitis. The V gene end was trimmed by 3 bases and the J gene end by 0 bases; junction bases not matched to a gene: 6. Germline values: CDR1 SGHNT, CDR2 YYREEE (reference sequence). The CDR3 is 17 residues long. Library preparation for TCR beta used quantitative 5'-RACE with molecular barcodes. MiXCR was run by TCRdb on the 5' RACE reads, yielding one entry per CDR3 protein. The sample holds a few hundred thousand distinct CDR3 sequences, 20% to 25% seen once. Overall study findings and caveats: Made up of fewer than ten highly homologous variants, a TCR beta motif appeared characteristic of ankylosing spondylitis blood. Researchers reportedly found disease-linked clones significantly enriched in matched ankylosing spondylitis synovial fluid. Reports of some motif variants in reactive arthritis synovial fluid and blood predate this one.

The TCR originated in a male donor with ankylosing spondylitis. The gene calls are TRBV5-4 and TRBJ2-1, with TRBD2 matching 10 bases. The sample consisted of blood, either unsorted or a sorted T cell fraction (not recorded which). The CDR3 coding sequence is TGTGCCAGCAGCTCAGGACTAGCGGCCCCCTCCTACAATGAGCAGTTCTTC. Protein sequence: CASSSGLAAPSYNEQFF. Full variable domain (missing parts from reference TRBV5-4 and TRBJ2-1): ETGVTQSPTHLIKTRGQQVTLRCSSQSGHNTVSWYQQALGQGPQFIFQYYREEENGRGNFPPRFSGLQFPNYSSELNVNALELDDSALYLCASSSGLAAPSYNEQFFGPGTRLTVL.